This TCR beta chain was found in a study of PD-L1 blockade in urothelial cancer (dated by TCRdb to 2015 to 2018). In terms of the full investigation: All patients started therapy around 2014 and received atezolizumab 1,200 mg intravenously every 3 weeks. About 90% of the roughly 29 patients were identified as males with urothelial cancer of bladder origin, and a prior smoking history was reported by 18 of 29 patients. Patients had an ECOG performance status of 0 or 1 and had received between 0 and 3 prior chemotherapy regimens. Blood samples were analyzed at two time points: 3 weeks after treatment start (second dose) and 6 weeks after treatment start. Blood samples gave a median of about 140,000 T cells and 88,000 or so unique TCRs, with a median clonality of around 0.08. Somatic, immune and clinical correlates of response to PD-L1 blockade with atezolizumab in urothelial cancer were the focus of an exploratory multi-omic analysis. Pretreatment tumor samples and matched peripheral blood, collected serially before and after atezolizumab treatment, underwent TCR sequencing. Progression-free survival longer than 6 months counted as durable clinical benefit, and TCR features were additionally tested against both progression-free and overall survival. In the same patients, pretreatment tumors underwent whole exome sequencing and RNA sequencing in addition to TCR sequencing. Durable clinical benefit was achieved by nine patients but not by the remaining 20. Pretreatment blood TCR-seq was available for twenty-nine patients, at least one posttreatment blood collection was obtained for 24 patients, and tumor TCR-seq was available for 24 patients. General findings and caveats noted by the study authors: Because the sample size was small (n of about 29) and many exploratory analyses were performed, the results are intended to be hypothesis-generating. Greater expansion of tumor-associated TCR clones in peripheral blood 3 weeks after the start of treatment was observed in patients with durable benefit (n ≈ 22, p = 0.022). Improved progression-free and overall survival was found to be associated with pretreatment peripheral blood TCR clonality below the median.

With respect to this clone: Which antigen it targets is not known. No base-level quality is on record; no much larger clone is a single base apart.

The cohort comprised fewer than 35 patients with locally advanced or metastatic urothelial carcinoma treated at Memorial Sloan Kettering on a trial protocol. Peripheral blood mononuclear cells were collected from each patient pretreatment and during treatment, giving between 1 and 8 total time points per patient. The Qiagen DNeasy Blood extraction kit was used to purify genomic DNA from total PBMCs and from tumor samples. Collected pretreatment and during treatment, PBMCs were isolated and stored as previously described. Each PCR received spiked-in synthetic TCR analog templates so that absolute template abundance could be estimated from read counts. The immunoSEQ assay was used to amplify TCRbeta CDR3 regions from genomic DNA with bias-controlled V and J gene primers. Sequencing of rearranged TCRbeta segments was done at approximately 20X coverage. Under the source paper's analysis protocol: Clustering was used to correct sequencing errors, and CDR3s were annotated against IMGT so that V, D and J genes could be assigned. Downstream analyses used only productive TCRbeta rearrangements and left out out-of-frame or stop-codon sequences. Clonality was calculated as one minus the Shannon entropy normalized by the log of the number of unique productive sequences. Fisher's exact test with Benjamini-Hochberg correction, using a cutoff of adjusted p below 0.01, was how clones that differed between time points or between blood and tumor were identified. Drawn from immuneACCESS, this table holds only the in-frame rearrangements with V and J called that TCRdb kept. Clones are partly lost; checked studies trace under half to an unresolved V gene and leave the rest unexplained. The V and J calls and the clone size are those of that table, but D and trimming were determined from the DNA. A total of 58,000 or so clones appear in this sample, 86% of them only once. The ten top clones hold 2.5% to 3% of the sample.

The CDR1 and CDR2 encoded by the germline V gene are WSHSY and SAAADI. The CDR3 numbers 14 residues from cysteine through phenylalanine. The retained sequence is limited to the CDR3, 42 bases, with the frame set at the first base. Here V drops 7 bases and J drops 5 bases, and the junction holds 6 bases not matched to any gene. This receptor was identified in a man aged 50-60 years with urothelial cancer. The input for sequencing was PBMCs, taken around atezolizumab (anti-PD-L1) treatment. The V and J genes are TRBV10-2 and TRBJ2-1; 9 of the junction bases match TRBD1. The CDR3 is CASKETGGNNEQFF. The DNA sequence follows: TGCGCCAGCAAAGAGACAGGGGGGAACAATGAGCAGTTCTTC.